These T cell receptor beta chains were read from a single sample in a study of blood T cell repertoires in COVID-19. TCRdb keeps only in-frame clones here, not all; method: immunoSEQ multiplex PCR. The sample lists approximately 220,000 clones, around nine tenths occurring once. The sequencing input was peripheral blood. Every receptor here comes from a man in his sixties with acute or convalescent COVID-19. The CDR3 runs from the conserved cysteine through the conserved F or W. The D gene is left open where the match is weak.

j_gene: TRBJ1-1
d_gene: -
v_gene: TRBV7-7
len: 15
CDR3nt: TGTGCCAGCAGCTTAGGAGGGTCCCCATGCACTGAAGCTTTCTTT
CDR3aa: CASSLGGSPCTEAFF

j_gene: TRBJ2-1
d_gene: TRBD1
v_gene: TRBV10-2
len: 14
CDR3nt: TGCGCCAGCAGTGCCGACAGGGGCCGGAATGAGCAGTTCTTC
CDR3aa: CASSADRGRNEQFF

j_gene: TRBJ2-2
d_gene: -
v_gene: TRBV6-5
len: 12
CDR3nt: TGTGCCAGCACGGGATACACCGGGGAGCTGTTTTTT
CDR3aa: CASTGYTGELFF

j_gene: TRBJ2-1
d_gene: -
v_gene: TRBV30
len: 14
CDR3nt: TGTGCCTGGAGTAGGCAGGGGCTCAACAATGAGCAGTTCTTC
CDR3aa: CAWSRQGLNNEQFF

j_gene: TRBJ2-2
d_gene: TRBD1
v_gene: TRBV19
len: 16
CDR3nt: TGTGCCAGTAGTATCTCCAGGACAGGGGTTAGCGGGGAGCTGTTTTTT
CDR3aa: CASSISRTGVSGELFF

j_gene: TRBJ1-1
d_gene: TRBD1
v_gene: TRBV6-6
len: 19
CDR3nt: TGTGCCAGCAGTCAAACAGGGGGGGGATTTGGTGCCCCGAACACTGAAGCTTTCTTT
CDR3aa: CASSQTGGGFGAPNTEAFF

j_gene: TRBJ1-5
d_gene: TRBD1
v_gene: TRBV6-5
len: 13
CDR3nt: TGTGCCAGCAACGCAGGGGGCGACCAGCCCCAGCATTTT
CDR3aa: CASNAGGDQPQHF

j_gene: TRBJ1-2
d_gene: -
v_gene: TRBV27
len: 14
CDR3nt: TGTGCCAGCAGTTTTTCGGGGGGCTTCTATGGCTACACCTTC
CDR3aa: CASSFSGGFYGYTF

j_gene: TRBJ2-2
d_gene: TRBD2
v_gene: TRBV13
len: 16
CDR3nt: TGTGCCAGCAGCTTTTTACGGGGGGTCAACACCGGGGAGCTGTTTTTT
CDR3aa: CASSFLRGVNTGELFF

j_gene: TRBJ1-4
d_gene: -
v_gene: TRBV19
len: 14
CDR3nt: TGTGCCAGTAGTCCGGACTGGGTTGGGGAAAAACTGTTTTTT
CDR3aa: CASSPDWVGEKLFF

j_gene: TRBJ2-7
d_gene: TRBD2
v_gene: TRBV2
len: 14
CDR3nt: TGTGCCAGTAAAGTGCTAGCGGAAGCCTACGAGCAGTACTTC
CDR3aa: CASKVLAEAYEQYF

j_gene: TRBJ2-7
d_gene: TRBD1
v_gene: TRBV7-9
len: 14
CDR3nt: TGTGCCAGTAGAGGGCCGGGACAGGGTCTCGAGCAGTACTTC
CDR3aa: CASRGPGQGLEQYF